The 20 T cell receptor beta chains in this list originate from one sample, sequenced in a study of blood T cells in healthy people across ages. Sample-barcoded 5' priming and a J-beta primer mix drove a second PCR of about 6 to 12 cycles. Using its own MiXCR run on the 5' RACE reads, TCRdb lists one record per CDR3 protein. This table has 1.2 million to 1.5 million distinct CDR3 sequences, around 55% appearing once. The sequencing sample was made of blood. The receptors here all came from a man aged 18-30 years in good health.

This CDR3 is CASSPKTGDIQYF. CDR3 DNA sequence: TGTGCCAGCAGTCCAAAGACAGGGGACATTCAGTACTTC. The chain combines TRBV2 with TRBJ2-4, with 8 bases fitting TRBD1. Losses at the gene ends were 5 bases for V and 8 bases for J; bases not matched to a gene: 5. The CDR3 runs 13 residues. Germline V gene sequence: CDR1 SNHLY, CDR2 FYNNEI. The whole variable domain, filled in from reference TRBV2 and TRBJ2-4, reads EPEVTQTPSHQVTQMGQEVILRCVPISNHLYFYWYRQILGQKVEFLVSFYNNEISEKSEIFDDQFSVERPDGSNFTLKIRSTKLEDSAMYFCASSPKTGDIQYFGAGTRLSVL.

This clonotype was recorded a few times. This chain joins TRBV25-1 and TRBJ2-6; D call uncertain. The CDR3 runs 17 residues. Germline CDR1 reads MGHDK; CDR2 reads SYGVNS. V was trimmed by 4 bases and J by 2 bases, leaving 15 bases between them. The CDR3 bases are TGTGCCAGCAGTGCGGTGGCAGCCTCTACTGGGGCCAACGTCCTGACTTTC. This codes for CASSAVAASTGANVLTF.

This clonotype showed up just a few times. V usage is TRBV20-1 and J usage is TRBJ2-1, with TRBD2 matching 7 bases. CDR1 is DFQATT, CDR2 SNEGSKA, per germline (reference sequence). The trim removed 2 bases at V and 0 bases at J, leaving 7 bases unmatched. The CDR3 is 16 amino acids. The CDR3 protein is CSARRGGGISYNEQFF. For the CDR3, the DNA is TGCAGTGCTAGAAGGGGCGGGGGAATCTCCTACAATGAGCAGTTCTTC.

The J gene is TRBJ2-3, the V gene TRBV20-1; D possibly corresponds to TRBD2 (6 bases). CDR3 length: 13 amino acids. Per germline, CDR1 DFQATT and CDR2 SNEGSKA (reference sequence). CDR3 region: CSPLADGTDTQYF. The CDR3 DNA reads as TGCAGCCCCTTAGCGGACGGCACAGATACGCAGTATTTT.

The V gene is TRBV20-1, the J gene TRBJ2-7; 12 bases map to TRBD2. Germline values: CDR1 DFQATT, CDR2 SNEGSKA (reference sequence). The CDR3 runs 14 residues. J was trimmed by 4 bases and V by 0 bases; bases with no gene match: 1. The CDR3 sequence: CSARELAGGYEQYF. In DNA form, the CDR3 reads TGCAGTGCTAGAGAACTAGCGGGGGGTTACGAGCAGTACTTC.

The table lists this clonotype with a few counts. J is TRBJ1-6 and V is TRBV5-1; 7 nucleotides match TRBD1. The J segment lost 9 bases and the V segment lost 3 bases, leaving 6 bases of the junction unmatched. The CDR3 loop spans 14 amino acids. The V gene's germline CDR1 is SGHRS and CDR2 YFSETQ. CDR3 DNA: TGCGCCAGCAGCTCTGACAGGGCGGCTTCACCCCTCCACTTT. It specifies CASSSDRAASPLHF.

This clonotype occurred once. A much larger clone is a single base away; this may be a read error. This chain uses TRBV6-2 or TRBV6-3 with TRBJ1-1; D is unresolved. Trimming pared 6 bases from V and 4 bases from J, leaving 12 bases between. The CDR3 covers 13 residues. Germline loops: CDR1 MNHEY, CDR2 SVGEGT. The CDR3 bases are TGTGCCAGCAGCTTAGCGTGGGGCACTGAAGCTTTCTTT. As protein: CASSLAWGTEAFF.

This clonotype came up once. The gene calls are TRBV6-1 and TRBJ2-6; D unresolved. With 2 bases removed from V and 0 bases from J, the gap between germline ends came to 11 bases. Germline V gene sequence: CDR1 MNHNS, CDR2 SASEGT. The CDR3 has 17 residues. The DNA of the CDR3 is TGTGCCAGCAGTGAACGGTATGGAAACTCTGGGGCCAACGTCCTGACTTTC. Encoded protein: CASSERYGNSGANVLTF.

The rearrangement uses TRBV28 and TRBJ1-5; weak D call: TRBD1 (5 bases). Trimming left V 6 bases short and J 6 bases short, with 18 bases between. Germline V lookup: CDR1 MDHEN, CDR2 SYDVKM. This CDR3 region has 15 residues. The CDR3 region has the DNA TGTGCCAGCAGCCTAGGGACTAGGGTGGCTCAGCCCCAGCATTTT. Its protein is CASSLGTRVAQPQHF.

This chain uses TRBV29-1 with TRBJ2-3; D may be TRBD1 or TRBD2 (5 bases each). The CDR3 length is 13 residues. The V and J ends lost 7 bases and 5 bases respectively, with 16 bases between them. Germline V CDR1 and CDR2: SQVTM, ANQGSEA. This CDR3 reads CSGMRGGEDTQYF. For the CDR3, the DNA is TGCAGCGGTATGAGGGGCGGAGAAGATACGCAGTATTTT.

For this clonotype: A read error may account for a junction end that differs from germline. The chain recombines TRBV5-5 with TRBJ2-1, with unresolved D. Judging by the DNA end, TRBJ2-7 fits better; the J call may be wrong. The CDR3 sequence is 12 residues long. The V gene's germline CDR1 is SGHKS and CDR2 YYEKEE (reference sequence). The CDR3 sequence is CANSHDKYEQYF. The CDR3 DNA follows: TGTGCCAACAGCCATGACAAGTACGAGCAGTACTTC.

This clonotype has only a few counts. The chain couples TRBV20-1 to TRBJ1-2; TRBD1 matches at 9 bases. Germline V gene sequence: CDR1 DFQATT, CDR2 SNEGSKA (reference sequence). With V trimmed by 6 bases and J by 8 bases, 10 bases remained unmatched. This CDR3 spans 13 amino acids. The CDR3 sequence is CSASGTGLWGYTF. DNA for the CDR3: TGCAGTGCGAGTGGGACAGGGCTATGGGGCTACACCTTC.

This clonotype was counted between two and nine times. The genes are TRBV9 and TRBJ2-1, with D unclear. CDR3 length: 15 amino acids. V lost 3 bases and J lost 2, with 12 bases in between. Germline CDR1 and CDR2: SGDLS and YYNGEE. CDR3 sequence (DNA): TGTGCCAGCAGCGGAACCCCCGTCCCCTACAATGAGCAGTTCTTC. This translates into CASSGTPVPYNEQFF.

This clonotype was picked up a small number of times. The chain joins TRBV5-1 to TRBJ2-7; D is perhaps TRBD1 (7 bases). The V end was cut by 4 bases, the J end by 4 bases, with 18 bases between. The CDR3 runs 15 residues. Germline CDR1 is SGHRS and CDR2 is YFSETQ. For the CDR3, the DNA is TGCGCCAGCAGCGGCGGGGACAGACTAGGGTACGAGCAGTACTTC. This gives the protein CASSGGDRLGYEQYF.

In this sample, this clonotype turned up a few times. This sequence joins TRBV28 and TRBJ2-1; 8 bases map to TRBD1. Germline CDR1 is MDHEN and CDR2 is SYDVKM. Trimming removed 6 bases from V and 4 bases from J; junction bases left unmatched: 8. The CDR3 spans 15 residues. CDR3 sequence (DNA): TGTGCCAGCAGCCCGACAGGGGATTATTACAATGAGCAGTTCTTC. Translated, it gives CASSPTGDYYNEQFF.

The chain couples TRBV29-1 to TRBJ2-7, with 8 bases aligning to TRBD1. The V gene end was trimmed by 4 bases and the J gene end by 5 bases; junction bases not matched to a gene: 7. Germline V gene lookup returns CDR1 SQVTM and CDR2 ANQGSEA. CDR3 length: 13 residues. The DNA of the CDR3 is TGCAGCGTTGTGGTGGACAGGGAGGACGAGCAGTACTTC. It specifies CSVVVDREDEQYF.

Only a few counts were recorded for this clonotype. The chain is built from TRBV7-9 and TRBJ2-5; D not certain. TRBJ2-7 explains the end of the DNA better; the J call may be wrong. CDR1 and CDR2 from the germline V gene are SEHNR and FQNEAQ (reference sequence). The CDR3 has 13 residues. The DNA of the CDR3 is TGTGCCAGCAGCTTAGTAACGGTTGGCGAGCAGTACTTC. As protein: CASSLVTVGEQYF.

The V gene is TRBV4-3, the J gene TRBJ2-2; 7 positions match TRBD2. Per the germline V gene, CDR1 is LGHNA and CDR2 is YSLEER. V was clipped by 4 bases and J by 3 bases; unmatched bases: 2. This CDR3 contains 14 residues. The CDR3 DNA reads as TGCGCCAGCAGCCGACGGGAGGACACCGGGGAGCTGTTTTTT. As protein: CASSRREDTGELFF.

CDR3 nucleotides: TGTGCCAGCAACCCCGGGGGCCTGAGCACCGGGGAGCTGTTTTTT. This gives the protein CASNPGGLSTGELFF. V usage is TRBV7-9 and J usage is TRBJ2-2; D is possibly TRBD1 or TRBD2 (6 bases each). Trimming removed 7 bases from V and 4 bases from J, with 16 bases in between. The CDR3 totals 15 residues. CDR1 and CDR2 (germline): SEHNR, FQNEAQ (reference sequence). The variable domain in full, completed from reference TRBV7-9 and TRBJ2-2, reads DTGVSQNPRHKITKRGQNVTFRCDPISEHNRLYWYRQTLGQGPEFLTYFQNEAQLEKSRLLSDRFSAERPKGSFSTLEIQRTEQGDSAMYLCASNPGGLSTGELFFGEGSRLTVL.

The chain joins TRBV15 to TRBJ1-5, with D perhaps matching TRBD1 (5 bases). V shed 6 bases and J shed 3 bases, with 9 bases lying between them. The CDR3 loop spans 13 amino acids. Germline V gene lookup returns CDR1 LNHNV and CDR2 YYDKDF (reference sequence). The CDR3: CATRDTDNQPQHF. In DNA, the CDR3 is TGTGCCACCAGGGACACCGACAATCAGCCCCAGCATTTT. Based on the CDR3 plus reference TRBV15 and TRBJ1-5, the full variable domain is DAMVIQNPRYQVTQFGKPVTLSCSQTLNHNVMYWYQQKSSQAPKLLFHYYDKDFNNEADTPDNFQSRRPNTSFCFLDIRSPGLGDTAMYLCATRDTDNQPQHFGDGTRLSIL.